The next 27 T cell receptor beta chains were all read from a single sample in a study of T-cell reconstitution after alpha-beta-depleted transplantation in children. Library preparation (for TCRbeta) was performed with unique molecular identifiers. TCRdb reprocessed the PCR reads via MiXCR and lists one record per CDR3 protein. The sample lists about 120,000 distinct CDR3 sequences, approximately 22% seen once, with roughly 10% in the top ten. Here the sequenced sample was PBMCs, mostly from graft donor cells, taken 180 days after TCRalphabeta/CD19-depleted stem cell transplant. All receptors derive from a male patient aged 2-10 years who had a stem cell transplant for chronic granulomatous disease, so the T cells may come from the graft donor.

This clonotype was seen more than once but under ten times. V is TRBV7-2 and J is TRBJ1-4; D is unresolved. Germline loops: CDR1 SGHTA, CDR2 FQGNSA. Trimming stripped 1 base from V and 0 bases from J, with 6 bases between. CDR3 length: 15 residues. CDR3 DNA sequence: TGTGCCAGCAGCTTAGGCGCCACAACTAATGAAAAACTGTTTTTT. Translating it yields CASSLGATTNEKLFF.

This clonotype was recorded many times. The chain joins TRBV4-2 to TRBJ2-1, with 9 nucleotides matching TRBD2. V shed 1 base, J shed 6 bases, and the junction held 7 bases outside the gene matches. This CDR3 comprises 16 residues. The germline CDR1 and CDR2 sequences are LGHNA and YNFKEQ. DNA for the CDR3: TGTGCCAGCAGCCAAGCAAAAAGACTAGCGGTCAATGAGCAGTTCTTC. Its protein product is CASSQAKRLAVNEQFF.

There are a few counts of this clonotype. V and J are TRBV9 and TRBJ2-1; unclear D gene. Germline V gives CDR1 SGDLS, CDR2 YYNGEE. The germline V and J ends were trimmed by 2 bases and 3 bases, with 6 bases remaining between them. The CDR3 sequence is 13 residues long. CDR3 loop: CASSVSNYNEQFF. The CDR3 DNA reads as TGTGCCAGCAGCGTGTCCAACTACAATGAGCAGTTCTTC.

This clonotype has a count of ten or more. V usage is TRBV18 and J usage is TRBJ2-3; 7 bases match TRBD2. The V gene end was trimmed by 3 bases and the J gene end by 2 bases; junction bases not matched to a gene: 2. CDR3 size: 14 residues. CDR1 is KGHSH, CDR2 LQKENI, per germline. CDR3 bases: TGTGCCAGCTCACCCGGGACTACCACAGATACGCAGTATTTT. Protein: CASSPGTTTDTQYF.

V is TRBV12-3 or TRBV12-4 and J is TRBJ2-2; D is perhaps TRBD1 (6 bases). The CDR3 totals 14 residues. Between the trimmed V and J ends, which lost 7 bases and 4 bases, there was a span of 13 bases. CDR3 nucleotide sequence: TGTGCCAGCATCCTGACAGGCTCCACCGGGGAGCTGTTTTTT. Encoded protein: CASILTGSTGELFF.

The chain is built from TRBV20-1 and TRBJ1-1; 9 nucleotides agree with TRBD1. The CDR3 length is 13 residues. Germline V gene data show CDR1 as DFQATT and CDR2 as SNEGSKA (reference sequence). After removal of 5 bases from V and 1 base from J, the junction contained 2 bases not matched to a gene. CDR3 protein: CSASGQGNTEAFF. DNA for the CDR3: TGCAGTGCTTCGGGACAGGGGAACACTGAAGCTTTCTTT.

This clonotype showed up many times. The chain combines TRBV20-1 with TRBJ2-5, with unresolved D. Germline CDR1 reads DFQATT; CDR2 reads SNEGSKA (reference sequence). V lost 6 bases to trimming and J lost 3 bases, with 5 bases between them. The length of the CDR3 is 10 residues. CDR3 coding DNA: TGCAGTGCCCAGGAAGAGACCCAGTACTTC. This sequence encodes CSAQEETQYF.

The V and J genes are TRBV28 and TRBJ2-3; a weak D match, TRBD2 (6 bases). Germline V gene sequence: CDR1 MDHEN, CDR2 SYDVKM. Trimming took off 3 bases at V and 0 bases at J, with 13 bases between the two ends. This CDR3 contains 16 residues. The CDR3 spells CASSFWSGSSTDTQYF. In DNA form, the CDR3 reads TGTGCCAGCAGTTTTTGGAGCGGGTCTAGCACAGATACGCAGTATTTT.

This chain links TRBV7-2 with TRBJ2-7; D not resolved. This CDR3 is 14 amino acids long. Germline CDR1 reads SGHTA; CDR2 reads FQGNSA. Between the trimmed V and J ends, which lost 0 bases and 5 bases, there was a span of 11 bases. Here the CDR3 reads CASSLAGVGNEQYF. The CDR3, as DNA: TGTGCCAGCAGCTTAGCCGGTGTGGGCAACGAGCAGTACTTC.

The CDR3 coding sequence is TGTGCCAGTCGGGGGGATCCTAACTATGGCTACACCTTC. Protein sequence: CASRGDPNYGYTF. The V gene is TRBV9, the J gene TRBJ1-2, with D perhaps matching TRBD1 (5 bases). This CDR3 contains 13 residues. Germline assignment: CDR1 SGDLS and CDR2 YYNGEE. V was clipped by 8 bases and J by 0 bases, with 11 bases between them. The entire variable domain, with the rest obtained from reference TRBV9 and TRBJ1-2, is as follows: DSGVTQTPKHLITATGQRVTLRCSPRSGDLSVYWYQQSLDQGLQFLIQYYNGEERAKGNILERFSAQQFPDLHSELNLSSLELGDSALYFCASRGDPNYGYTFGSGTRLTVV.

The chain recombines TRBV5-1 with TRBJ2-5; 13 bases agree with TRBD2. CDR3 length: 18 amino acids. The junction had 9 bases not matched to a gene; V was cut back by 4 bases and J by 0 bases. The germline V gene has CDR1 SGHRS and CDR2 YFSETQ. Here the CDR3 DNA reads TGCGCCAGCAGCCATTTTGGACTAGCGGGGGCCAACCAAGAGACCCAGTACTTC. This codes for CASSHFGLAGANQETQYF.

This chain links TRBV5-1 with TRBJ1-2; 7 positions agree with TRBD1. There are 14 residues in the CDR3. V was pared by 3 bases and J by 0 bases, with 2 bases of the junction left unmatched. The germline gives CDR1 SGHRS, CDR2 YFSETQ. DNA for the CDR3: TGCGCCAGCAGCTCCGGGACAGCTAACTATGGCTACACCTTC. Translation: CASSSGTANYGYTF.

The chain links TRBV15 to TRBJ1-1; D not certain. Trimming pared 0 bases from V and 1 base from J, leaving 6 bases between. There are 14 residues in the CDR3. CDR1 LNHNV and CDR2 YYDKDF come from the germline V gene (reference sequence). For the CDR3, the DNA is TGTGCCACCAGCAGAGATCTGACGAACACTGAAGCTTTCTTT. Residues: CATSRDLTNTEAFF.

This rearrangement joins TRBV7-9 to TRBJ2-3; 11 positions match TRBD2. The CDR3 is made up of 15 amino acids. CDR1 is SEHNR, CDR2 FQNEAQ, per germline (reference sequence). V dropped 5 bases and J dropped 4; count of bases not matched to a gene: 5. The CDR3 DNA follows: TGTGCCAGCAGCCGTCTAGCGGGAGGCCCAGATACGCAGTATTTT. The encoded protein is CASSRLAGGPDTQYF.

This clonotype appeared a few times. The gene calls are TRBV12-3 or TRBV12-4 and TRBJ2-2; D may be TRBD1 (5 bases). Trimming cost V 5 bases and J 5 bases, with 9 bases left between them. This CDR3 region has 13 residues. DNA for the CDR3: TGTGCCAGCAGTCAAGGGGTAACCGGGGAGCTGTTTTTT. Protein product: CASSQGVTGELFF.

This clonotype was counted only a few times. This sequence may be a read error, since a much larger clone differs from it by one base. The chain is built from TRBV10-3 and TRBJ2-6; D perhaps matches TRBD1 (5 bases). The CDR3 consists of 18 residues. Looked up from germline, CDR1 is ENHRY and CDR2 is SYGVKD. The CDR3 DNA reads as TGTGCCATCAATGGTTTGGCCAGAAACCACTCTGGGGCCAACGGCCTGACTTTC. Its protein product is CAINGLARNHSGANGLTF.

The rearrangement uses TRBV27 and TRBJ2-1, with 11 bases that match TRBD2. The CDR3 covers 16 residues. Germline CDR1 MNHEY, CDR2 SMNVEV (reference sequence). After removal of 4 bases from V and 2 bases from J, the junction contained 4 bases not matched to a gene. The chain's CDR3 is CASSSLSGRAYNEQFF. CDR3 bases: TGTGCCAGCAGTTCCCTTAGCGGGAGGGCCTACAATGAGCAGTTCTTC.

The CDR3 protein is CASSLEGVPLEQFF. The CDR3 nucleotides read TGCGCCAGCAGCTTGGAGGGGGTCCCCTTGGAGCAGTTCTTC. The rearrangement links TRBV5-1 to TRBJ2-1; the D gene is possibly TRBD1 (6 bases). Trimming took off 0 bases at V and 10 bases at J, with 14 bases between the two ends. Germline V CDR1 and CDR2: SGHRS, YFSETQ. This CDR3 is 14 amino acids long.

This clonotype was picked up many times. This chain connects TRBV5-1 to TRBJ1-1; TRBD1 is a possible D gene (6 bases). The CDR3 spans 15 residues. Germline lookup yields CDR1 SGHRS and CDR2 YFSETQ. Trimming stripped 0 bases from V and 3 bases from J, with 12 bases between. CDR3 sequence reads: CASSLVVAGDTEAFF. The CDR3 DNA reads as TGCGCCAGCAGCTTGGTTGTGGCAGGGGACACTGAAGCTTTCTTT.

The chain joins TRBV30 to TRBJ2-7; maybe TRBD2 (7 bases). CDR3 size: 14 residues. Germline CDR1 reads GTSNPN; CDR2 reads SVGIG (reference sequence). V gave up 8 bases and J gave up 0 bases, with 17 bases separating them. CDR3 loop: CARDGGQPSYEQYF. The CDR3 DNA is TGTGCCCGGGACGGGGGGCAGCCCTCCTACGAGCAGTACTTC. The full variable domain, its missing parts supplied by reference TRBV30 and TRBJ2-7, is SQTIHQWPATLVQPVGSPLSLECTVEGTSNPNLYWYRQAAGRGLQLLFYSVGIGQISSEVPQNLSASRPQDRQFILSSKKLLLSDSGFYLCARDGGQPSYEQYFGPGTRLTVT.

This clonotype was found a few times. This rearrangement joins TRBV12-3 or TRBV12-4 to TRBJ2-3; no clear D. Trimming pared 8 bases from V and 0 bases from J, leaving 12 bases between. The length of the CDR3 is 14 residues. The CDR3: CASVGWASTDTQYF. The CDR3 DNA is TGTGCCAGCGTCGGCTGGGCCAGCACAGATACGCAGTATTTT.

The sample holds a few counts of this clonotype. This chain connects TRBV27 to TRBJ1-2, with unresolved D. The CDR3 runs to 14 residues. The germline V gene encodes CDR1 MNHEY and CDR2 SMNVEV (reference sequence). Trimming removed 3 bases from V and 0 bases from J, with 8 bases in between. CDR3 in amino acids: CASSFNRANYGYTF. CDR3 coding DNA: TGTGCCAGCAGTTTTAACAGAGCTAACTATGGCTACACCTTC.

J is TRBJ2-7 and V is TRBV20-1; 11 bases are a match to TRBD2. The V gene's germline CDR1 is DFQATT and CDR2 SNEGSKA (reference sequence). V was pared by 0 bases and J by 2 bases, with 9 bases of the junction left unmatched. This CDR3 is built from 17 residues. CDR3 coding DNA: TGCAGTGCTAGAGATGGACGAAGACTAGCGGGGACCTACGAGCAGTACTTC. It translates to CSARDGRRLAGTYEQYF.

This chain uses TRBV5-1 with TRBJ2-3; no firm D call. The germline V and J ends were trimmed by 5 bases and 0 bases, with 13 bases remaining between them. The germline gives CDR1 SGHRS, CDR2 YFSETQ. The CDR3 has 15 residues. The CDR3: CASSLQSSSTDTQYF. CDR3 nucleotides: TGCGCCAGCAGTTTGCAGAGCTCTAGCACAGATACGCAGTATTTT.

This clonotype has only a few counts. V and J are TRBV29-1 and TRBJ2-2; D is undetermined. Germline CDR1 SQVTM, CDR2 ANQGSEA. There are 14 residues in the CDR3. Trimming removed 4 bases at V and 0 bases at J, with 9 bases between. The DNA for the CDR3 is TGCAGCGTTGCCCCATCCTCGAACACCGGGGAGCTGTTTTTT. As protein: CSVAPSSNTGELFF.

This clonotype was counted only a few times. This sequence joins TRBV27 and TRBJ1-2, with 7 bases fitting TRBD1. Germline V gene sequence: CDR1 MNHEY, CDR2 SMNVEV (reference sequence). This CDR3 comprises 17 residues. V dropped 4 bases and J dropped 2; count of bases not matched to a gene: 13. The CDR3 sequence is CASSSRDSRRLNYGYTF. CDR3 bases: TGTGCCAGCAGTTCCCGGGACAGCCGAAGGCTAAACTATGGCTACACCTTC.

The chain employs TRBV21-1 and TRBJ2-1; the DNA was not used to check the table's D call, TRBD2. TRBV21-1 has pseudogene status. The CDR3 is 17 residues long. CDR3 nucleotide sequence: TGTGCCAGCAGCACACCTTTCGGCGCGGGAGTTTGCAATGAGCAGTTCTTC. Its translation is CASSTPFGAGVCNEQFF.